One sample yielded the 19 T cell receptor beta chains listed below, sequenced in a study of Ad26.COV2.S vaccination and SARS-CoV-2 variants. Sample treatment: some 20 received Ad26.COV2.S at low or high dose, single or two shots; 5 received placebo; per-sample allocation not given. Sample collection was performed on day 63 after the first vaccine or placebo injection. Sequencing was performed with immunoSEQ multiplex PCR; in TCRdb, only in-frame clones are kept and a portion is missing. Here the sample spans approximately 410,000 clones, 85% to 90% being singletons. The sample in question was peripheral blood, obtained in a trial of Ad26.COV2.S vaccine versus placebo. These receptors all stem from a person aged 18-65 years who received the Ad26.COV2.S COVID-19 vaccine or a placebo.

The chain employs TRBV7-2 and TRBJ2-2; TRBD2 is a possible D gene (6 bases). The CDR3 has 17 residues. V was cut by 2 bases and J by 3 bases, with 16 bases left in between. Per the germline V gene, CDR1 is SGHTA and CDR2 is FQGNSA. The DNA of the CDR3 is TGTGCCAGCAGCTTAAGGTGGAGGGGTGCTGACACCGGGGAGCTGTTTTTT. Its translation: CASSLRWRGADTGELFF.

The chain combines TRBV6-6 with TRBJ2-1; 15 bases align to TRBD2. This CDR3 spans 19 amino acids. Per the germline V gene, CDR1 is MNHNY and CDR2 is SVGAGI (reference sequence). With 5 bases clipped from V and 0 bases from J, the junction kept 8 bases outside the gene matches. CDR3 in amino acids: CASSPGTSGGPSSYNEQFF. CDR3 sequence (DNA): TGTGCCAGCAGTCCCGGGACTAGCGGGGGGCCGAGCTCCTACAATGAGCAGTTCTTC.

The chain is built from TRBV4-1 and TRBJ2-7; 15 bases align to TRBD2. The CDR3 is 17 residues long. The junction had 6 bases not matched to a gene; V was cut back by 4 bases and J by 2 bases. Germline CDR1 MGHRA, CDR2 YSYEKL. CDR3 in amino acids: CASSRRTSGGETYEQYF. The DNA for the CDR3 is TGCGCCAGCAGCCGGAGGACTAGCGGGGGGGAAACCTACGAGCAGTACTTC.

The chain links TRBV9 to TRBJ1-6; 7 bases map to TRBD1. CDR1 and CDR2 from the germline V gene are SGDLS and YYNGEE. With V trimmed by 2 bases and J by 5 bases, 4 bases remained unmatched. This CDR3 is built from 15 residues. CDR3 protein: CASSVGQPHNSPLHF. As DNA, the CDR3 is TGTGCCAGCAGCGTGGGACAGCCGCATAATTCACCCCTCCACTTT.

The chain uses TRBV9 and TRBJ2-7, with a tentative D call TRBD2 (6 bases). Between the trimmed V and J ends, which lost 2 bases and 2 bases, there was a span of 26 bases. The germline gives CDR1 SGDLS, CDR2 YYNGEE. This CDR3 is built from 19 residues. CDR3 in amino acids: CASSVGLRDGGKRTYEQYF. In DNA, the CDR3 is TGTGCCAGCAGCGTGGGCCTGAGGGATGGCGGGAAACGCACCTACGAGCAGTACTTC.

This clone was observed once. The V gene is TRBV6-5, the J gene TRBJ2-5; D possibly uses TRBD1 or TRBD2 (5 bases each). V gave up 3 bases and J gave up 4 bases, with 12 bases separating them. The CDR3 sequence is 14 residues long. Germline-derived CDR1 and CDR2 are MNHEY and SVGAGI. The CDR3 loop reads CASSYMGVGETQYF. The DNA of the CDR3 is TGTGCCAGCAGTTATATGGGGGTAGGAGAGACCCAGTACTTC.

CDR3 loop: CASRDDRVILEAFF. The CDR3 coding sequence is TGTGCCAGCAGAGACGACAGGGTTATCCTTGAAGCTTTCTTT. The chain carries TRBV28 and TRBJ1-1; 7 nucleotides align to TRBD1. V trimming: 6 bases; J trimming: 7 bases; junction bases outside the gene matches: 11. This CDR3 contains 14 residues. The germline V gene encodes CDR1 MDHEN and CDR2 SYDVKM.

The chain combines TRBV6-5 with TRBJ1-2, with 8 bases fitting TRBD1. The CDR3 totals 15 residues. The J segment lost 1 base and the V segment lost 5 bases, leaving 6 bases of the junction unmatched. CDR1 and CDR2 (germline): MNHEY, SVGAGI. The CDR3 spells CASSTRTGNNYGYTF. The CDR3 DNA is TGTGCCAGCAGTACCCGGACAGGGAATAACTATGGCTACACCTTC.

The genes are TRBV19 and TRBJ1-1; no reliable D call. Germline V gives CDR1 LNHDA, CDR2 SQIVND (reference sequence). The CDR3 has 13 residues. Trimming cost V 3 bases and J 5 bases, with 10 bases left between them. The CDR3 nucleotides are TGTGCCAGTAGTATCACCTCGAGGACTGAAGCTTTCTTT. It encodes CASSITSRTEAFF.

This clone came up a few times. The CDR3 region is CASSGTSNQPQHF. Written as DNA, the CDR3 is TGTGCCAGCAGTGGGACCTCCAATCAGCCCCAGCATTTT. The chain has TRBV2 and TRBJ1-5; D remains unclear. V was trimmed by 4 bases and J by 3 bases, leaving 7 bases between them. This CDR3 is built from 13 residues. The germline V gene encodes CDR1 SNHLY and CDR2 FYNNEI.

The rearrangement uses TRBV15 and TRBJ2-2, with 7 positions matching TRBD1. The CDR3 spans 15 residues. The J segment lost 5 bases and the V segment lost 3 bases, leaving 6 bases of the junction unmatched. Germline assignment: CDR1 LNHNV and CDR2 YYDKDF (reference sequence). The CDR3 sequence is CATSRDRIGTGELFF. As DNA, the CDR3 is TGTGCCACCAGCAGGGACAGGATCGGGACCGGGGAGCTGTTTTTT.

This CDR3 reads CASSLGIPNLSEQFF. In DNA, the CDR3 is TGTGCCAGCAGCTTAGGTATTCCGAACCTAAGCGAGCAGTTCTTC. The chain recombines TRBV7-9 with TRBJ2-1; D is undetermined. The germline V gene has CDR1 SEHNR and CDR2 FQNEAQ (reference sequence). The CDR3 length is 15 residues. The V end lost 1 base, the J end lost 10 bases, and 17 bases lay between the germline ends.

V gene TRBV30 combines with J gene TRBJ2-7, with 9 bases fitting TRBD1. J gave up 1 base and V 2 bases, and 6 bases lay outside the gene matches. There are 15 residues in the CDR3. Germline V gene sequence: CDR1 GTSNPN, CDR2 SVGIG (reference sequence). The CDR3 here is CAWSWDRVPSYEQYF. The CDR3 DNA reads TGTGCCTGGAGTTGGGACAGGGTCCCTTCCTACGAGCAGTACTTC.

The chain employs TRBV5-6 and TRBJ1-2, with 7 bases fitting TRBD1. CDR1 SGHDT and CDR2 YYEEEE come from the germline V gene. The CDR3 contains 16 residues. With 0 bases clipped from V and 4 bases from J, the junction kept 9 bases outside the gene matches. The CDR3 spells CASSLAFDRDFYGYTF. The DNA for the CDR3 is TGTGCCAGCAGCTTGGCCTTCGACAGGGACTTCTATGGCTACACCTTC.

The gene calls are TRBV29-1 and TRBJ2-3; D unclear. This CDR3 has 13 amino acids. Per the germline V gene, CDR1 is SQVTM and CDR2 is ANQGSEA. V was pared by 4 bases and J by 2 bases, with 10 bases between. The CDR3 spells CSVGWRNTDTQYF. For the CDR3, the DNA is TGCAGCGTTGGGTGGAGAAACACAGATACGCAGTATTTT.

Note on this clone: Other DNA sequences from this sample encode an identical CDR3 as well. J is TRBJ2-3 and V is TRBV3-1 (or the pseudogene TRBV3-2); TRBD2 matches 16 bases. Germline CDR1 reads LGHDT; CDR2 reads YNNKEL (reference sequence). The CDR3 loop spans 17 amino acids. V gave up 4 bases and J gave up 3 bases; unmatched junction bases: 4. This CDR3 is CASSPGTSGGGTDTQYF. The CDR3 region has the DNA TGTGCCAGCAGCCCCGGGACTAGCGGGGGGGGGACAGATACGCAGTATTTT.

The chain has TRBV28 and TRBJ1-1, with 7 bases identical to TRBD1. The V and J ends lost 3 bases and 1 base, in that order; junction bases with no gene match: 2. The germline gives CDR1 MDHEN, CDR2 SYDVKM. This CDR3 has 14 amino acids. The chain's CDR3 is CASSLTGSNTEAFF. The CDR3, as DNA: TGTGCCAGCAGTTTGACAGGGTCGAACACTGAAGCTTTCTTT.

CDR3 coding DNA: TGCGCCAGCAGTCAAACTGACAGGAAAAATAATCAGCCCCAGCATTTT. Translating gives CASSQTDRKNNQPQHF. The gene calls are TRBV23-1 and TRBJ1-5; TRBD1 might be the D (6 bases). TRBV23-1 is designated an ORF whose function remains uncertain. This CDR3 has 16 residues. V was clipped by 2 bases and J by 4 bases, with 15 bases between them.

The chain couples TRBV30 to TRBJ2-7; no firm D call. CDR1 is GTSNPN and CDR2 is SVGIG in the germline V gene (reference sequence). This CDR3 region has 15 residues. Trimming stripped 3 bases from V and 5 bases from J, with 20 bases between. CDR3 nucleotides: TGTGCCTGGAGCCTCGGGTCCCTAAGAGGTCACGAGCAGTACTTC. It encodes CAWSLGSLRGHEQYF.